This is a list of T cell receptor beta chains from one sample in a study of blood T cell repertoires in COVID-19. This table comes from immunoSEQ multiplex PCR, and its TCRdb copy is limited to in-frame clones, with some not included. Here the sample spans 30,000 to 40,000 clones, around nine tenths being singletons. The sequencing sample was made of peripheral blood. Every receptor here comes from a human donor in a cohort sampled during active COVID-19. Both conserved end residues are part of each CDR3. Each record gives: clone size, V gene, J gene, D gene, CDR3 protein, CDR3 DNA. D genes are given only for firm matches. Clone size, where shown, is once, few, many, or a class for clones that have expanded.

>.|TRBV28|TRBJ2-7|.
CASSLMLGPSYEQYF
TGTGCCAGCAGTTTAATGTTGGGGCCCTCCTACGAGCAGTACTTC
>.|TRBV12-2|TRBJ2-1|.
CASRSGQGARNEQFF
TGTGCAAGTCGCTCCGGACAGGGGGCTCGTAATGAGCAGTTCTTC
>.|TRBV4-1|TRBJ2-1|TRBD2
CASSRLAEREQFF
TGCGCCAGCAGCCGACTAGCGGAGAGAGAGCAGTTCTTC
>.|TRBV19|TRBJ2-7|.
CASSGGLAEQYF
TGTGCCAGTAGTGGGGGGTTGGCCGAGCAGTACTTC
>.|TRBV28|TRBJ1-1|.
CASSPLRGNGPEAFF
TGTGCCAGCAGTCCCCTTCGGGGAAATGGGCCTGAAGCTTTCTTT
>.|TRBV24-1|TRBJ2-5|.
CATSDTKGLETQYF
TGTGCCACCAGTGACACCAAGGGACTAGAGACCCAGTACTTC
>.|TRBV4-3|TRBJ2-5|TRBD1
CASSPPAGQGQETQYF
TGCGCCAGCAGTCCTCCCGCGGGACAGGGGCAAGAGACCCAGTACTTC
>.|TRBV5-1|TRBJ2-5|TRBD2
CASSPPRGGGAGETQYF
TGCGCCAGCAGCCCACCTCGGGGCGGGGGGGCTGGAGAGACCCAGTACTTC
>.|TRBV9|TRBJ2-3|.
CASSVSQGVTDTQYF
TGTGCCAGCAGCGTATCCCAGGGCGTGACAGATACGCAGTATTTT
>.|TRBV10-3|TRBJ1-1|.
CAISPTGAKGAFF
TGTGCCATCAGTCCGACAGGTGCCAAGGGAGCTTTCTTT
>.|TRBV28|TRBJ2-7|.
CASSLRALEGEQYF
TGTGCCAGCAGTTTACGGGCTTTGGAGGGCGAGCAGTACTTC
>.|TRBV7-2|TRBJ2-5|.
CASSPERGETQYF
TGTGCCAGCAGCCCCGAACGAGGGGAGACCCAGTACTTC
>.|TRBV27|TRBJ2-4|TRBD2
CASRGLAWSEYF
TGTGCCAGCAGGGGACTAGCGTGGTCTGAGTACTTC
>.|TRBV5-1|TRBJ2-3|TRBD1
CASRRQGSTDTQYF
TGCGCCAGCAGGCGACAGGGTAGCACAGATACGCAGTATTTT
>few|TRBV7-8|TRBJ2-1|TRBD2
CASRPSPLGLAGEGEQFF
TGTGCCAGCAGACCTTCCCCTTTGGGACTAGCGGGGGAGGGGGAGCAGTTCTTC
>.|TRBV10-1|TRBJ2-7|.
CASSEDSSYEQYF
TGCGCCAGCAGTGAAGACAGCTCCTACGAGCAGTACTTC
>.|TRBV6-5|TRBJ1-4|TRBD1
CASSPGQGNEKLFF
TGTGCCAGCAGTCCGGGACAGGGGAATGAAAAACTGTTTTTT
>.|TRBV19|TRBJ1-5|TRBD1
CASSIVGLTGQGFLDNQPQHF
TGTGCCAGTAGTATAGTAGGGTTGACGGGACAGGGCTTTTTGGACAATCAGCCCCAGCATTTT
>once|TRBV3-1/TRBV3-2|TRBJ2-5|.
CASSQELRQALWTQYF
TGTGCCAGCAGCCAAGAGCTTAGGCAGGCTCTGTGGACCCAGTACTTC
>.|TRBV3-1/TRBV3-2|TRBJ2-3|.
CASSRPGLAPGTDTQYF
TGTGCCAGCAGCCGCCCGGGACTTGCTCCTGGCACAGATACGCAGTATTTT
>.|TRBV7-6|TRBJ2-1|TRBD2
CASSLGLAGGPKYNEQFF
TGTGCCAGCAGCTTAGGGCTAGCGGGAGGTCCCAAGTACAATGAGCAGTTCTTC
>few|TRBV7-2|TRBJ2-7|TRBD2
CASSSQGLAGTNYEQYF
TGTGCCAGCAGCTCGCAGGGACTAGCGGGAACTAACTACGAGCAGTACTTC
>.|TRBV15|TRBJ2-1|.
CATSRGRGGTVAYNEQFF
TGTGCCACCAGCAGAGGGAGGGGCGGGACAGTGGCCTACAATGAGCAGTTCTTC
>.|TRBV10-3|TRBJ2-7|.
CAISDYRQGRDEQYF
TGTGCCATCAGTGACTATAGACAGGGGAGGGACGAGCAGTACTTC
>few|TRBV28|TRBJ1-1|.
CASSVQGVITEAFF
TGTGCCAGCAGTGTTCAAGGGGTTATCACTGAAGCTTTCTTT
>.|TRBV3-1/TRBV3-2|TRBJ2-5|TRBD1
CASSPGTGGQETQYF
TGTGCCAGCAGTCCAGGGACAGGGGGGCAAGAGACCCAGTACTTC
>.|TRBV6-6|TRBJ1-2|.
CASSWSTEVGGYTF
TGTGCCAGCAGTTGGTCGACCGAGGTTGGTGGCTACACCTTC
>once|TRBV28|TRBJ1-1|.
CASRNGGGSTEAFF
TGTGCCAGCAGAAATGGGGGGGGTAGCACTGAAGCTTTCTTT
>.|TRBV10-2|TRBJ1-1|.
CASSGGPVEYTEAFF
TGCGCCAGCAGTGGAGGTCCGGTCGAATACACTGAAGCTTTCTTT
>.|TRBV7-3|TRBJ2-5|.
CASSLGGVWETQYF
TGTGCCAGCAGCTTAGGAGGGGTTTGGGAGACCCAGTACTTC
>.|TRBV3-1/TRBV3-2|TRBJ1-2|.
CASSRSEDSGYGYTF
TGTGCCAGCAGCCGATCGGAGGACAGTGGATATGGCTACACCTTC
>.|TRBV11-3|TRBJ2-1|TRBD2
CASSFGTSGSGNEQFF
TGTGCCAGCAGCTTTGGGACTAGCGGGAGTGGCAATGAGCAGTTCTTC
>.|TRBV5-1|TRBJ2-5|TRBD2
CASSASGGAETQYF
TGCGCCAGCAGTGCTAGCGGGGGGGCAGAGACCCAGTACTTC
>few|TRBV7-9|TRBJ1-1|TRBD1
CASSPSGQMNTEAFF
TGTGCCAGCAGCCCTTCGGGACAGATGAACACTGAAGCTTTCTTT
>.|TRBV15|TRBJ2-2|.
CATSSRTGELFF
TGTGCCACCAGCAGTCGCACCGGGGAGCTGTTTTTT
>.|TRBV29-1|TRBJ1-4|TRBD1
CSVIRTGGGTNEKLFF
TGCAGCGTTATTCGGACAGGGGGGGGAACTAATGAAAAACTGTTTTTT
>.|TRBV5-1|TRBJ1-3|TRBD1
CASSLDHQGGGNTIYF
TGCGCCAGCAGCTTGGACCACCAGGGGGGTGGAAACACCATATATTTT
>.|TRBV5-1|TRBJ2-3|.
CASSLARPGKDTQYF
TGCGCCAGCAGCTTGGCCAGGCCAGGGAAGGATACGCAGTATTTT
>few|TRBV19|TRBJ2-5|TRBD1
CASKTGTAFQETQYF
TGTGCCAGTAAGACCGGGACAGCGTTTCAAGAGACCCAGTACTTC
>few|TRBV29-1|TRBJ2-1|.
CSVQGRGTVNEQFF
TGCAGCGTTCAGGGGCGAGGTACCGTAAATGAGCAGTTCTTC
>.|TRBV29-1|TRBJ2-7|TRBD1
CSVKDRVTYEQYF
TGCAGCGTTAAAGACAGGGTGACCTACGAGCAGTACTTC
>.|TRBV12-3/TRBV12-4|TRBJ2-1|TRBD2
CASSIAGNEQFF
TGTGCCAGCAGCATAGCGGGAAATGAGCAGTTCTTC
>.|TRBV6-2/TRBV6-3|TRBJ2-1|TRBD2
CASSGGLAGGAEQFF
TGTGCCAGCAGTGGGGGACTAGCGGGAGGTGCTGAGCAGTTCTTC
>.|TRBV2|TRBJ2-7|.
CASQSTGPPRGEQYF
TGTGCCAGCCAATCTACAGGTCCACCCCGTGGCGAGCAGTACTTC
>.|TRBV6-6|TRBJ1-2|TRBD1
CASSSGDREFYGYTF
TGTGCCAGCAGTAGCGGGGACAGGGAATTCTATGGCTACACCTTC
>.|TRBV18|TRBJ2-2|.
CASSTTETVTGELFF
TGTGCCAGCTCAACGACCGAGACAGTCACCGGGGAGCTGTTTTTT
>.|TRBV19|TRBJ1-5|.
CASDQRQGNQPQHF
TGTGCCAGCGACCAACGACAGGGCAATCAGCCCCAGCATTTT
>.|TRBV4-2|TRBJ2-1|.
CASSQEASSTASYNEQFF
TGTGCCAGCAGCCAAGAGGCTAGCTCTACCGCCTCCTACAATGAGCAGTTCTTC
>.|TRBV11-1|TRBJ2-1|.
CASSFTNNEQFF
TGTGCCAGCAGCTTCACTAACAATGAGCAGTTCTTC
>.|TRBV5-1|TRBJ2-2|.
CASSLRGSLNTGELFF
TGCGCCAGCAGCCTCAGGGGATCTCTTAACACCGGGGAGCTGTTTTTT
>.|TRBV6-1|TRBJ2-2|TRBD2
CASSEAGTSGRANGELFF
TGTGCCAGCAGTGAAGCCGGGACTAGCGGGAGGGCCAACGGGGAGCTGTTTTTT